This is a list of T cell receptor beta chains from one sample in a study of blood T cell repertoires in COVID-19. Repertoires were generated with immunoSEQ multiplex PCR, while TCRdb's copy carries only in-frame clones and drops some. Among over 200,000 clones listed, approximately 91% were seen once. Sequencing was performed on peripheral blood. These TCRs come from a man in his sixties who had recovered from COVID-19. Both conserved end residues are part of each CDR3.

j_call v_call cdr3_aa
TRBJ2-7 TRBV9 CASSQPGYEQYF
TRBJ2-7 TRBV6-5 CASRGQGETGEQYF
TRBJ1-1 TRBV28 CASSLGRREAFF
TRBJ2-3 TRBV7-3 CASSPRTGYTDTQYF
TRBJ1-2 TRBV3-1/TRBV3-2 CASSLQSIYGYTF
TRBJ2-2 TRBV5-4 CASSHGLAQNTGELFF
TRBJ2-2 TRBV2 CASSPTGTGGELFF
TRBJ2-1 TRBV11-2 CASSFEGLASEQFF
TRBJ2-3 TRBV28 CASSLARTDTQYF
TRBJ2-5 TRBV11-3 CASSRQGAGETQYF
TRBJ2-7 TRBV7-2 CASNDPSGREQYF
TRBJ1-5 TRBV6-1 CASSEGSNWGVNQPQHF
TRBJ1-5 TRBV19 CASSTGDRGLEPQHF
TRBJ2-7 TRBV11-2 CASSLALLAGGNEQYF
TRBJ1-2 TRBV5-4 CASSLEPGSNYGYTF
TRBJ2-2 TRBV6-2/TRBV6-3 CASSPGHWNTGELFF
TRBJ1-1 TRBV7-2 CASSFGPAQRSTEAFF
TRBJ2-2 TRBV19 CASSIGDLAGELFF
TRBJ2-5 TRBV5-4 CASRSGLAVQETQYF
TRBJ2-3 TRBV20-1 CSVLSTDTQYF
TRBJ2-1 TRBV5-1 CASSWSGDSYNEQFF
TRBJ2-1 TRBV6-2/TRBV6-3 CASSPQGFRYHEQFF
TRBJ1-4 TRBV7-3 CASSFLGPGLNEKLFF
TRBJ1-1 TRBV4-1 CASSQDTLSTEAFF
TRBJ1-5 TRBV19 CASSIETGGWNQPQHF
TRBJ2-7 TRBV18 CASSQTAGGWGEQYF
TRBJ2-3 TRBV6-6 CASSPTGLAGARVTDTQYF
TRBJ2-1 TRBV24-1 CATSDVRLAGLNEQFF
TRBJ2-1 TRBV7-2 CASSLFGAGVANEQFF
TRBJ2-1 TRBV6-2/TRBV6-3 CASSSQGDLPYNEQFF